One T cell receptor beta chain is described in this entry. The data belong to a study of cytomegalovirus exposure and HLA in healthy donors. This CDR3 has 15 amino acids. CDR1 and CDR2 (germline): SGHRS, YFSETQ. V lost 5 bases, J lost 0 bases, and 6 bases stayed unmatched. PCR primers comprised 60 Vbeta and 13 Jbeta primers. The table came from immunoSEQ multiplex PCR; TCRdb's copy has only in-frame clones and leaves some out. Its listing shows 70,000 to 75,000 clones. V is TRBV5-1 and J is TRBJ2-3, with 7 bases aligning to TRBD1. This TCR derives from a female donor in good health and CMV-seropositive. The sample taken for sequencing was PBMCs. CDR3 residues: CASSPTGQSTDTQYF. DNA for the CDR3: TGCGCCAGCAGTCCCACGGGACAGAGCACAGATACGCAGTATTTT.